This TCR beta chain was captured in a study of beta chain features in type 1 diabetes. At the level of the study: Similarity in age, gender and cell yields was seen between patients and healthy donors.

The CDR3 loop spans 17 amino acids. Germline V gene data show CDR1 as SEHNR and CDR2 as FQNEAQ (reference sequence). V dropped 5 bases and J dropped 3 bases, with 20 bases sitting between them. In the case of this clone: Its antigen remains unidentified.

Findings and limits, study-wide: Patients showed naive, central memory and Treg TCRB repertoires that appeared more similar than those of healthy donors. Moderately but significantly shorter TCRB CDR3s were found in Type 1 diabetes patients in all four CD4+ subsets. In type 1 diabetes patients, VDJ junctions had fewer insertions; deletions at these junctions were more frequent.

Stem cell-like memory, regulatory, central memory and naive CD4+ cells were sorted via CD45RO/CCR7/CD25/CD127/CD95/CD27. Every bit of the isolated RNA underwent reverse transcription, so sequencing read expressed TCRB transcripts. Sequencing used immunoSEQ multiplex PCR; TCRdb keeps in-frame clones, though not all of them. Among about 650,000 clones listed, 9.5% to 15% were seen once. The chain carries TRBV7-9 and TRBJ2-1; tentative D call: TRBD2 (7 bases). Sequenced material: naive CD4+ T cells from blood. The receptor comes from a man aged 30-40 years with type 1 diabetes. CDR3 DNA sequence: TGTGCCAGCAGCCTCCCCTTGCGGGGGCGATTCTACAATGAGCAGTTCTTC. Translation gives CASSLPLRGRFYNEQFF. Together with reference TRBV7-9 and TRBJ2-1, the CDR3 gives the full variable domain: DTGVSQNPRHKITKRGQNVTFRCDPISEHNRLYWYRQTLGQGPEFLTYFQNEAQLEKSRLLSDRFSAERPKGSFSTLEIQRTEQGDSAMYLCASSLPLRGRFYNEQFFGPGTRLTVL.